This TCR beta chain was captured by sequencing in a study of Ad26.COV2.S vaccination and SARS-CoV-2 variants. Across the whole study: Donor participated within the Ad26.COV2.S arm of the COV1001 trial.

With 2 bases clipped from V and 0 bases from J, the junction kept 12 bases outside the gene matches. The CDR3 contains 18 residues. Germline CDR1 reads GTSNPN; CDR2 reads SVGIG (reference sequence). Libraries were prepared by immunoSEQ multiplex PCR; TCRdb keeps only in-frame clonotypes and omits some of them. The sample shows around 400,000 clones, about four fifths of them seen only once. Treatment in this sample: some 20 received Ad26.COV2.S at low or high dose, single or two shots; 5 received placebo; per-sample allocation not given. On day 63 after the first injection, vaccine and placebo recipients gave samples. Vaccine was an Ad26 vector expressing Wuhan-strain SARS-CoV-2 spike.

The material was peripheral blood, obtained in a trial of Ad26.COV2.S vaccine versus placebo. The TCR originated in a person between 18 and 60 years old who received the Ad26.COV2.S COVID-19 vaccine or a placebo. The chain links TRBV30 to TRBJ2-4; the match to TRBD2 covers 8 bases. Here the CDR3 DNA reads TGTGCCTGGAGTCCGCCGGGGGTTAGCGGGATAGCCAAAAACATTCAGTACTTC. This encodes CAWSPPGVSGIAKNIQYF.